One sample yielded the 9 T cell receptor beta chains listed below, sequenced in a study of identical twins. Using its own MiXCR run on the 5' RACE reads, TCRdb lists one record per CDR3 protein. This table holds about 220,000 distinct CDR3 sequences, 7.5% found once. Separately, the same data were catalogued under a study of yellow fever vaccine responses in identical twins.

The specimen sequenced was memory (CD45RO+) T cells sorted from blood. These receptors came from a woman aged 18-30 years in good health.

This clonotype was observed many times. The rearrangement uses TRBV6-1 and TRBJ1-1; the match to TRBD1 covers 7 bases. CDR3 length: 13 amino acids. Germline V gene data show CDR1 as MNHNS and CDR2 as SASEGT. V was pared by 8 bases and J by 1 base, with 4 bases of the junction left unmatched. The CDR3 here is CASGDSENTEAFF. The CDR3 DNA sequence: TGTGCCAGCGGGGACAGCGAGAACACTGAAGCTTTCTTT.

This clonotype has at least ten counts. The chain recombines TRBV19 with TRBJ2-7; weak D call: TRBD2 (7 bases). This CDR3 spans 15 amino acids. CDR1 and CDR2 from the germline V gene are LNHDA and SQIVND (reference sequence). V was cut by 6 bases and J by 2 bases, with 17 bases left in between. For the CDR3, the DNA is TGTGCCAGTAGACGGAAGGGGGAGGGCCCCTACGAGCAGTACTTC. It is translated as CASRRKGEGPYEQYF.

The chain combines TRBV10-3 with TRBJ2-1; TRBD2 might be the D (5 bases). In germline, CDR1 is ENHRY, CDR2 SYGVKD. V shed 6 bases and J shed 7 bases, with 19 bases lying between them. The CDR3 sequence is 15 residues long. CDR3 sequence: CAIRLVPTTGNEQFF. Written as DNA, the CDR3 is TGTGCCATCAGACTAGTCCCTACTACGGGGAATGAGCAGTTCTTC.

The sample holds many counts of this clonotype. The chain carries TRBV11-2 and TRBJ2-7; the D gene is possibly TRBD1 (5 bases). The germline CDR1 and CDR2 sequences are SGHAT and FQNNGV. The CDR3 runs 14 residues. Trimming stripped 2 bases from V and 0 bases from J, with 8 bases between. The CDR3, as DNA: TGTGCCAGCAGCTTAATGACAGTCTCCTACGAGCAGTACTTC. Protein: CASSLMTVSYEQYF.

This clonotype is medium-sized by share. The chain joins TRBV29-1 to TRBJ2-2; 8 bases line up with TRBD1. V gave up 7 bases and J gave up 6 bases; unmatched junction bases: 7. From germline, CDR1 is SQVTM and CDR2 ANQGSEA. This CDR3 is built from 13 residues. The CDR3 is CSASTGEAGELFF. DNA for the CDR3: TGCAGCGCCTCGACAGGGGAGGCCGGGGAGCTGTTTTTT.

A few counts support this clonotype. The CDR3 DNA reads TGTGCCAGCAGTTCCCAACCCGGGGCAGGGCAGTACTTC. The encoded protein is CASSSQPGAGQYF. This chain uses TRBV6-5 with TRBJ2-7; either TRBD1 or TRBD2 may supply D (5 bases each). Germline-derived CDR1 and CDR2 are MNHEY and SVGAGI. This CDR3 region has 13 residues. V shed 4 bases and J shed 9 bases, with 16 bases lying between them.

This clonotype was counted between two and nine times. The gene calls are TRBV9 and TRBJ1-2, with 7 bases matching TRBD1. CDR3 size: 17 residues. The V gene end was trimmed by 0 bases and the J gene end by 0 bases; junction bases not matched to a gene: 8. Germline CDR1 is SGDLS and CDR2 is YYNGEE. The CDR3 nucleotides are TGTGCCAGCAGCGTAGGGTGGGACAGCCCCTCTAACTATGGCTACACCTTC. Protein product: CASSVGWDSPSNYGYTF.

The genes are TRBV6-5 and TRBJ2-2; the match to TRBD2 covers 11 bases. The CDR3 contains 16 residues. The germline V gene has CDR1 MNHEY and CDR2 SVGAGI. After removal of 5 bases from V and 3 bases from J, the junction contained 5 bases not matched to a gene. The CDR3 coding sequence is TGTGCCAGCAGTCACCCGGGACTAGCGGACACCGGGGAGCTGTTTTTT. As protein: CASSHPGLADTGELFF.

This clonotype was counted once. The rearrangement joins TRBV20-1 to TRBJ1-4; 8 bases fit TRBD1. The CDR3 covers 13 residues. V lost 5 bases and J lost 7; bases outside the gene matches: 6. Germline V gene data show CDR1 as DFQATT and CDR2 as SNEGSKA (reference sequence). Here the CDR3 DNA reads TGCAGTGCTCCGCGACAGGGGACTGAAAAACTGTTTTTT. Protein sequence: CSAPRQGTEKLFF.